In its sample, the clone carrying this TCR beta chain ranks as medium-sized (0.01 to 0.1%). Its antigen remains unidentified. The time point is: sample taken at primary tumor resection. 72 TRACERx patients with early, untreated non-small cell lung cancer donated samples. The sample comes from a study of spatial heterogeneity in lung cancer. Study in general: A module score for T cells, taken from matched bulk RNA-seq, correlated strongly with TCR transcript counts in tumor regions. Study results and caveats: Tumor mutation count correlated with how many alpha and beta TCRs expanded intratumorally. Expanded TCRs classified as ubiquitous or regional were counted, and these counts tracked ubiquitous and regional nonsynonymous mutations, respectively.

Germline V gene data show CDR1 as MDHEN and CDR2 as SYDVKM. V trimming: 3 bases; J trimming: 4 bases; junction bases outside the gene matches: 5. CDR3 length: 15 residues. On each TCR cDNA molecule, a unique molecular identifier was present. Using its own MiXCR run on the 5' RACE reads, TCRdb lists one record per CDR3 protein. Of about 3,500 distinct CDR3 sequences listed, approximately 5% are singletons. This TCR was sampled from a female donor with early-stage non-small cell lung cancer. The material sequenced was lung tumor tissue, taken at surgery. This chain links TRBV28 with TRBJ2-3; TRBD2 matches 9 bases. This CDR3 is CASSFGSGGSDTQYF. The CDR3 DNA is TGTGCCAGCAGTTTCGGTAGCGGGGGATCAGATACGCAGTATTTT.